What follows are 10 T cell receptor beta chains derived from one specimen sequenced in a study of cytomegalovirus exposure and HLA in healthy donors. Profiled with immunoSEQ multiplex PCR; TCRdb holds only in-frame clones, not every one. Among 250,000 to 400,000 clones listed, roughly 87% were seen once. Material for sequencing was PBMCs. The receptors come from a young man in good health and CMV-seronegative.

The chain is built from TRBV30 and TRBJ2-4, with 7 bases fitting TRBD2. Germline lookup yields CDR1 GTSNPN and CDR2 SVGIG (reference sequence). J gave up 3 bases and V 3 bases, and 11 bases lay outside the gene matches. This CDR3 is built from 16 residues. The CDR3 nucleotides are TGTGCCTGGAGCGCTGGGGGGGGAGGCTTCAAAAACATTCAGTACTTC. It yields the protein CAWSAGGGGFKNIQYF.

The chain joins TRBV6-5 to TRBJ1-2; TRBD1 matches at 9 bases. Germline V lookup: CDR1 MNHEY, CDR2 SVGAGI. The CDR3 extends over 15 amino acids. V lost 0 bases and J lost 4; bases outside the gene matches: 3. The CDR3 spells CASSYSDRGGYGYTF. The DNA of the CDR3 is TGTGCCAGCAGTTACTCGGACAGGGGTGGCTATGGCTACACCTTC.

V and J are TRBV4-1 and TRBJ2-7, with 8 bases lining up with TRBD1. CDR1 is MGHRA, CDR2 YSYEKL, per germline. This CDR3 is built from 15 residues. The V gene end was trimmed by 3 bases and the J gene end by 1 base; junction bases not matched to a gene: 5. CDR3 in amino acids: CASSHRDRLSYEQYF. CDR3 sequence (DNA): TGCGCCAGCAGCCACCGGGACAGGCTTTCCTACGAGCAGTACTTC.

V is TRBV19 and J is TRBJ2-6; TRBD1 agrees at 9 bases. The CDR3 extends over 17 amino acids. J lost 4 bases, V lost 7 bases, and 11 bases had no gene match. Germline assignment: CDR1 LNHDA and CDR2 SQIVND (reference sequence). CDR3 DNA: TGTGCCAGTAAGCTGTGGGACAGGGCTACGGGGGCCAACGTCCTGACTTTC. Encoded protein: CASKLWDRATGANVLTF.

V and J are TRBV6-5 and TRBJ2-1; D is possibly TRBD2 (5 bases). Trimming cost V 2 bases and J 3 bases, with 8 bases left between them. CDR3 length: 14 residues. The V gene's germline CDR1 is MNHEY and CDR2 SVGAGI. The CDR3 reads CASSYDGGYNEQFF. CDR3 in DNA: TGTGCCAGCAGTTACGACGGAGGCTACAATGAGCAGTTCTTC.

The chain links TRBV11-2 to TRBJ1-5; D not certain. Trimming shortened V by 1 base and J by 2 bases, and 6 bases separated the two germline ends. The CDR3 loop spans 14 amino acids. Germline CDR1 and CDR2: SGHAT and FQNNGV. The CDR3 bases are TGTGCCAGCAGCTTAGGAGTTGGCAATCAGCCCCAGCATTTT. Protein product: CASSLGVGNQPQHF.

This chain joins TRBV7-8 and TRBJ1-6; TRBD1 might be the D (6 bases). Germline V gene lookup returns CDR1 SGHVS and CDR2 FQNEAQ. This CDR3 has 16 residues. Trimming removed 5 bases from V and 0 bases from J, with 11 bases in between. The CDR3 coding sequence is TGTGCCAGCAGCCAAGGACAGAGCTCCTATAATTCACCCCTCCACTTT. Protein sequence: CASSQGQSSYNSPLHF.

This rearrangement joins TRBV5-1 to TRBJ1-4; D uncertain. Germline assignment: CDR1 SGHRS and CDR2 YFSETQ. The CDR3 is 13 amino acids. Trimming pared 3 bases from V and 2 bases from J, leaving 5 bases between. Here the CDR3 DNA reads TGCGCCAGCAGCTACGGTACTAATGAAAAACTGTTTTTT. The encoded protein is CASSYGTNEKLFF.

CDR3 nucleotide sequence: TGTGCCAGTAATGCCCCTAGGGGTGTCAGCAATCAGCCCCAGCATTTT. Its protein product is CASNAPRGVSNQPQHF. V usage is TRBV19 and J usage is TRBJ1-5, with a weak D call TRBD1 (5 bases). CDR3 length equals 16 residues. Germline V CDR1 and CDR2: LNHDA, SQIVND (reference sequence). Trimming cost V 7 bases and J 1 base, with 17 bases left between them.

The rearrangement joins TRBV11-2 to TRBJ1-6; D gene ambiguous. The CDR3 is 16 residues long. From germline, CDR1 is SGHAT and CDR2 FQNNGV. Trimming stripped 5 bases from V and 0 bases from J, with 11 bases between. DNA for the CDR3: TGTGCCAGCAGCAACGTCATGAGCTCCTATAATTCACCCCTCCACTTT. It encodes CASSNVMSSYNSPLHF.